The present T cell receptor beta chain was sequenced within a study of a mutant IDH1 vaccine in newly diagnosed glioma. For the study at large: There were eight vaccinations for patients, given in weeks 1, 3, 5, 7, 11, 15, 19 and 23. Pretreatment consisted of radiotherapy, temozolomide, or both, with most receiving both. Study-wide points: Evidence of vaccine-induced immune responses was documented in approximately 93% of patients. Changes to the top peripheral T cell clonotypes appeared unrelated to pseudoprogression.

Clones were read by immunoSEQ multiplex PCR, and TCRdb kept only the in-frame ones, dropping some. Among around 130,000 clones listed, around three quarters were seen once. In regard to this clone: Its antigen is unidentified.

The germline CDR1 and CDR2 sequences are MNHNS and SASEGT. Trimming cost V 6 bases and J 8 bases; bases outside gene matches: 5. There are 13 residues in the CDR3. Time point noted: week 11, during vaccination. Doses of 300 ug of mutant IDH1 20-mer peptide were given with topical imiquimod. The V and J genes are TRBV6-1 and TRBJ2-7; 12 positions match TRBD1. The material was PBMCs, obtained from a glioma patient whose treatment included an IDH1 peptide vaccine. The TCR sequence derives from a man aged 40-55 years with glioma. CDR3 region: CASRAGTGGQQYF. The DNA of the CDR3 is TGTGCCAGCAGGGCCGGGACAGGGGGCCAGCAGTACTTC.